This paragraph reports one T cell receptor (beta chain). Its specificity is unknown. V lost 5 bases to trimming and J lost 0 bases; unmatched junction nucleotides: 8. The CDR3 has 17 amino acids. This entry comes from a study of CD8+CD57+ T cells in acquired aplastic anemia. For the study at large: Each DNA sample taken from sorted CD4+ and CD8+ cells came to approximately 3 ug on average.

Study-level results: About 29 CD8+ CDR3 sequences occurred in both the patients and the controls.

Profiling that covered TCR beta VDJ and CDR3 relied on genomic DNA as its template. TCRdb recomputed calls from the reads with MiXCR, one row per CDR3 protein. The top ten hold 10% to 15% of the sample, which has roughly 170,000 distinct CDR3 sequences, 48% seen once. Patients picked for sequencing had shown CD8+CD57+ cell expansion detected by flow cytometry. All participating patients were living with severe acquired aplastic anemia. Receipt of therapy had not occurred in any patient by the time of blood sampling. The sample comprised sorted CD4+, CD8+, or CD8+CD57+ T cells (not recorded which) from PBMCs. The chain is built from TRBV12-3 or TRBV12-4 and TRBJ2-5; TRBD2 matches 11 bases. The source of this sequence is a human donor with aplastic anemia. The CDR3 is CASSAPSGGPNQETQYF. The CDR3 region has the DNA TGTGCCAGCAGTGCACCTAGCGGGGGGCCAAACCAAGAGACCCAGTACTTC.